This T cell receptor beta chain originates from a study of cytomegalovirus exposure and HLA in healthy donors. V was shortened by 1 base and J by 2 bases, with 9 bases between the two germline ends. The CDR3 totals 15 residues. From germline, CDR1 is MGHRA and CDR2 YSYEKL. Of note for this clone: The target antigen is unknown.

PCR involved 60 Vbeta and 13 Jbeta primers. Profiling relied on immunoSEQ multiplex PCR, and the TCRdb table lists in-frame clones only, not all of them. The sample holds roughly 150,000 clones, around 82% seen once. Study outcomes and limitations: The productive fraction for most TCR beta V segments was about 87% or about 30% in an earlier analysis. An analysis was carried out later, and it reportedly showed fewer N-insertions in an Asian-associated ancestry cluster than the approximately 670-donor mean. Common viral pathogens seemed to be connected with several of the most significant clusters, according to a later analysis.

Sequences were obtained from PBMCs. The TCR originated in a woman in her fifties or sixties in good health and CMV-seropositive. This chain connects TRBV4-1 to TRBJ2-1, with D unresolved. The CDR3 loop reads CASSQGPGPYNEQFF. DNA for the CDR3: TGCGCCAGCAGCCAAGGTCCTGGGCCCTACAATGAGCAGTTCTTC.